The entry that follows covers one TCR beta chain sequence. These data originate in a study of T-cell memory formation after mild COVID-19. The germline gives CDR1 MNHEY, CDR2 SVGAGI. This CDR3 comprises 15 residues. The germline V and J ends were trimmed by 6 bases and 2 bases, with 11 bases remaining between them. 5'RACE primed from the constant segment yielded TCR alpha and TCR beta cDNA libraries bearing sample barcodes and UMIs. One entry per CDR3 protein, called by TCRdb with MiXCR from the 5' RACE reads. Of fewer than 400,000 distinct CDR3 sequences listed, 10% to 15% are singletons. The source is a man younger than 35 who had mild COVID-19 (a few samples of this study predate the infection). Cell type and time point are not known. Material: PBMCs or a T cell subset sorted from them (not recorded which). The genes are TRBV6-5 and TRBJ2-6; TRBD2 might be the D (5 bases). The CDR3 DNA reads TGTGCCAGCAGGGGAGTGGAAACTGGGGCCAACGTCCTGACTTTC. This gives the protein CASRGVETGANVLTF.